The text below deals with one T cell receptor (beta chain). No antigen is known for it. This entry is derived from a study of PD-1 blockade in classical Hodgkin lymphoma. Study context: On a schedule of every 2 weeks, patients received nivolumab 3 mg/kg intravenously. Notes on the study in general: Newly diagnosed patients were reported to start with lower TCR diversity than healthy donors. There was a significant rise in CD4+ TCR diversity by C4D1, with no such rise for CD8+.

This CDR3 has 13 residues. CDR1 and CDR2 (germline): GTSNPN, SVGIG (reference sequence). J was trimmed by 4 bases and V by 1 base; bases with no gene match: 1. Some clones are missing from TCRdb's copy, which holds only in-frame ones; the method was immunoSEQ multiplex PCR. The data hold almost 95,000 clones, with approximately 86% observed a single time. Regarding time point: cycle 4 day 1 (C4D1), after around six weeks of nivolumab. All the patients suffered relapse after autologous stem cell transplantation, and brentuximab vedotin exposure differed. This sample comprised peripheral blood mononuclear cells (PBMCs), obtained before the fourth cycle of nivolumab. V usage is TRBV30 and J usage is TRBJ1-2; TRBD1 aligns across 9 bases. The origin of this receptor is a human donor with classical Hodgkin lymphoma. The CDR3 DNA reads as TGTGCCTGGAGTGGACAGGGGGGCTATGGCTACACCTTC. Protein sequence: CAWSGQGGYGYTF.